This T cell receptor beta chain was identified during a study of T cell repertoires in cytomegalovirus infection. In germline, CDR1 is SSHAT, CDR2 FNYEAQ (reference sequence). This CDR3 spans 16 amino acids. With 5 bases clipped from V and 5 bases from J, the junction kept 11 bases outside the gene matches. Via MiXCR, TCRdb re-called the reads, giving one row per CDR3 protein. In the table there are under 90,000 distinct CDR3 sequences, approximately 22% of which are singletons. With regard to this clonotype: The antigen remains unidentified.

The V gene is TRBV7-7, the J gene TRBJ2-1, with TRBD2 matching 8 bases. This sequence originates from a human donor in good health (CMV status not recorded). Some clones in this sample may be carry-over from other donors' samples. Sequencing was done on a sample of PBMCs, sequenced either directly or after in vitro stimulation (not recorded which). The CDR3 DNA reads TGTGCCAGCAGCATATTACCGGGACTAGGGGACAATGAGCAGTTCTTC. It codes for CASSILPGLGDNEQFF.